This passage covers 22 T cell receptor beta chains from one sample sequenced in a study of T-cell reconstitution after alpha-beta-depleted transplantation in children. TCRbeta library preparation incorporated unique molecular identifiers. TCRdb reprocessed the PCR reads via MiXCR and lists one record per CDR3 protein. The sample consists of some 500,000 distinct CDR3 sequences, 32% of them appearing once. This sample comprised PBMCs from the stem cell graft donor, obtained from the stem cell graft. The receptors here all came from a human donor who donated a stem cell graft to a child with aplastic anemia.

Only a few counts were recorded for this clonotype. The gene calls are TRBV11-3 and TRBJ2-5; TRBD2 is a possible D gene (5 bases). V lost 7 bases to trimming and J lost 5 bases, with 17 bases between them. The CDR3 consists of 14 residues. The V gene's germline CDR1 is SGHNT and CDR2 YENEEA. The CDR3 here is CASTLRASSETQYF. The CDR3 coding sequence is TGTGCCAGCACCCTGCGGGCTAGCTCGGAGACCCAGTACTTC.

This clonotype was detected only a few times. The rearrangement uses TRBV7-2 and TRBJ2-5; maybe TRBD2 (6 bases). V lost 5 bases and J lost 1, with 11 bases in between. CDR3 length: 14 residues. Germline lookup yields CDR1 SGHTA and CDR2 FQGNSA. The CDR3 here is CASSPPEGQETQYF. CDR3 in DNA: TGTGCCAGCAGCCCCCCGGAGGGCCAAGAGACCCAGTACTTC.

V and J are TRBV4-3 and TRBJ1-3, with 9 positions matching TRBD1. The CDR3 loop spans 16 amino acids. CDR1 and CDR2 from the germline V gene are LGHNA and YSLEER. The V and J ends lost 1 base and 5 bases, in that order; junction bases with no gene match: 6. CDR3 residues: CASSQGDRAVRNTIYF. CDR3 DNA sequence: TGCGCCAGCAGCCAAGGGGACAGGGCGGTTCGAAACACCATATATTTT.

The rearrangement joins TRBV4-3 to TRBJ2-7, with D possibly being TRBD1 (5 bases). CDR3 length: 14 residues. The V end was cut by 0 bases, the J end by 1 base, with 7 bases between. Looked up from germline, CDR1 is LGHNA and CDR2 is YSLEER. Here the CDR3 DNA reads TGCGCCAGCAGCCAAGAGGCAGGGTCCTACGAGCAGTACTTC. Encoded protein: CASSQEAGSYEQYF.

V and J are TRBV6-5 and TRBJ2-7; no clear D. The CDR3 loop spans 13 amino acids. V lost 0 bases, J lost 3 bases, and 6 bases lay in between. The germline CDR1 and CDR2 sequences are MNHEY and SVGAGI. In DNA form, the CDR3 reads TGTGCCAGCAGTTACTCGAGCTTCTACGAGCAGTACTTC. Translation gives CASSYSSFYEQYF.

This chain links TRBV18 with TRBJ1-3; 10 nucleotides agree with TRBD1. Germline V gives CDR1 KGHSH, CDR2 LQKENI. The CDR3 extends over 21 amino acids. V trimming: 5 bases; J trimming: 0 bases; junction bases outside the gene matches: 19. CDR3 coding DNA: TGTGCCAGCTCATCATCCGGGACAGGGGCAGTTGCTGGGGCCTCTGGAAACACCATATATTTT. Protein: CASSSSGTGAVAGASGNTIYF.

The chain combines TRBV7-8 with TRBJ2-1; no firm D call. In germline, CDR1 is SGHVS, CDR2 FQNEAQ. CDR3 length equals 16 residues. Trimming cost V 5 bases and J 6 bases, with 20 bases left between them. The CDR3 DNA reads TGTGCCAGCAGCCCCCCCCAGCCGGGCCTATTCAATGAGCAGTTCTTC. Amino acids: CASSPPQPGLFNEQFF. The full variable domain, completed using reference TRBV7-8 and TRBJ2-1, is GAGVSQSPRYKVAKRGQDVALRCDPISGHVSLFWYQQALGQGPEFLTYFQNEAQLDKSGLPSDRFFAERPEGSVSTLKIQRTQQEDSAVYLCASSPPQPGLFNEQFFGPGTRLTVL.

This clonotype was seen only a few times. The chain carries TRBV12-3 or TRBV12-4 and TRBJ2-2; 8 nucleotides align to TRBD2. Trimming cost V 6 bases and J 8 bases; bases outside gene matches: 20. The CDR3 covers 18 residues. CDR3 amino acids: CASRSTTPGLGPRGELFF. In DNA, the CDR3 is TGTGCCAGCAGATCGACTACTCCGGGACTAGGGCCTCGGGGGGAGCTGTTTTTT.

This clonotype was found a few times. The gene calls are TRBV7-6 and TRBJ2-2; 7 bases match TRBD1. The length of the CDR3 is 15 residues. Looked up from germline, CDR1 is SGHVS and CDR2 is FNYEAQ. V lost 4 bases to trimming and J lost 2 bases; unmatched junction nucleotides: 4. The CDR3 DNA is TGTGCCAGCAGCTCGGGACAGAGAAACACCGGGGAGCTGTTTTTT. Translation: CASSSGQRNTGELFF.

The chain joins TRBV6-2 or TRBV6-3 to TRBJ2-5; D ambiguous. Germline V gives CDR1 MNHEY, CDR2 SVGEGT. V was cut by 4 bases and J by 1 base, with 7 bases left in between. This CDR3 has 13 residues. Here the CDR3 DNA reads TGTGCCAGCAGTTCCCGGAGCCAAGAGACCCAGTACTTC. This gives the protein CASSSRSQETQYF.

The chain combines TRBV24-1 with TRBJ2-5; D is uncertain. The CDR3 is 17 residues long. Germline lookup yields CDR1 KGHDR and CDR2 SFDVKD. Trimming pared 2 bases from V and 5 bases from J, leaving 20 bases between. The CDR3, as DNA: TGTGCCACCAGTGATTCCCGACCGGGCCCCATTGGGGAGACCCAGTACTTC. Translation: CATSDSRPGPIGETQYF.

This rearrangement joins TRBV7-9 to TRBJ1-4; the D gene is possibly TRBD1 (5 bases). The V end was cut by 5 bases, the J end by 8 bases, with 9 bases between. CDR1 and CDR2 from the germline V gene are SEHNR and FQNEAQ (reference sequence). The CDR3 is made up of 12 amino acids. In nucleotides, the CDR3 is TGTGCCAGCAGCACTAGGGGAGAAAAACTGTTTTTT. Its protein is CASSTRGEKLFF. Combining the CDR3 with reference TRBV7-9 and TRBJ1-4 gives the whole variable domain DTGVSQNPRHKITKRGQNVTFRCDPISEHNRLYWYRQTLGQGPEFLTYFQNEAQLEKSRLLSDRFSAERPKGSFSTLEIQRTEQGDSAMYLCASSTRGEKLFFGSGTQLSVL.

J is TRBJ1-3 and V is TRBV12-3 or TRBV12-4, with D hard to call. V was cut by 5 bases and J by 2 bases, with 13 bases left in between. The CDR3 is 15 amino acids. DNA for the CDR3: TGTGCCAGCAGTCCGCCCTGGAAGCCTGGAAACACCATATATTTT. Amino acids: CASSPPWKPGNTIYF.

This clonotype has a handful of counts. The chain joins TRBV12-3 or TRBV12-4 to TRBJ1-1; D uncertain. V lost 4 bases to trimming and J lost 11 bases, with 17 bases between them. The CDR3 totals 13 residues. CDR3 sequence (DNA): TGTGCCAGCAGTTCTTTTCCCCTACCGGGGGCTTTCTTT. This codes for CASSSFPLPGAFF.

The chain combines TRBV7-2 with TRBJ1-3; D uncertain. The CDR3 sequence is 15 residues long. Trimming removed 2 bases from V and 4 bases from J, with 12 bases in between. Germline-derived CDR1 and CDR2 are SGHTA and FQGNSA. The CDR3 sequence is CASSLTPTAGNTIYF. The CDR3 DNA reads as TGTGCCAGCAGCTTAACCCCGACGGCCGGAAACACCATATATTTT. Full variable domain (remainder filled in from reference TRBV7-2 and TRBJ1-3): GAGVSQSPSNKVTEKGKDVELRCDPISGHTALYWYRQSLGQGLEFLIYFQGNSAPDKSGLPSDRFSAERTGGSVSTLTIQRTQQEDSAVYLCASSLTPTAGNTIYFGEGSWLTVV.

The CDR3 DNA reads TGTGCCAGCAGTCACGACAGGGAAAAGTTCTTC. This codes for CASSHDREKFF. This chain uses TRBV6-6 with TRBJ2-1; 7 bases align to TRBD1. The germline gives CDR1 MNHNY, CDR2 SVGAGI (reference sequence). The CDR3 has 11 residues. J lost 14 bases, V lost 5 bases, and 6 bases had no gene match.

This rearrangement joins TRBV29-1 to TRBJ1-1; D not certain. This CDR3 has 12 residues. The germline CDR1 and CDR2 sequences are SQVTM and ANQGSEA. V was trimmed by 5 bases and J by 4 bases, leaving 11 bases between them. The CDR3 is CSVPNRGTEAFF. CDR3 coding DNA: TGCAGCGTTCCCAATCGGGGCACTGAAGCTTTCTTT.

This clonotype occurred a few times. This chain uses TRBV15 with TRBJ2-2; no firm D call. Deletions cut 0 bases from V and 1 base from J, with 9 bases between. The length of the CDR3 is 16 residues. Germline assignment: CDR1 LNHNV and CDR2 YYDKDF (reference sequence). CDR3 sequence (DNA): TGTGCCACCAGCAGAGAACGTCAAGTGAACACCGGGGAGCTGTTTTTT. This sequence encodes CATSRERQVNTGELFF.

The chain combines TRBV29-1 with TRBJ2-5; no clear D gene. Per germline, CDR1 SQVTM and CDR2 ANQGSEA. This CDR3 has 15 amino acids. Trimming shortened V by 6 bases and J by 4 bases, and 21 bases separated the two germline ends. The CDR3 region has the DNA TGCAGCGTCACTCCAAACTTTGTGTCCGCAGAGACCCAGTACTTC. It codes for CSVTPNFVSAETQYF.

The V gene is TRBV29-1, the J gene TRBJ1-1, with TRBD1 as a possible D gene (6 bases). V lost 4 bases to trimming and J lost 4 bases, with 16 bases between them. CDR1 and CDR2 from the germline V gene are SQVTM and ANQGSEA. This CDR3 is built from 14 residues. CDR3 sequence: CSVGAGAQGTEAFF. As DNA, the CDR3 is TGCAGCGTTGGGGCGGGGGCGCAGGGCACTGAAGCTTTCTTT.

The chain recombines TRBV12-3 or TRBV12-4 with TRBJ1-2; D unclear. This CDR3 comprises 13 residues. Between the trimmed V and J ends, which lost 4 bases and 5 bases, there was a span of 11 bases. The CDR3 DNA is TGTGCCAGCAGTTCATCGCCGGGATATGGCTACACCTTC. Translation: CASSSSPGYGYTF.

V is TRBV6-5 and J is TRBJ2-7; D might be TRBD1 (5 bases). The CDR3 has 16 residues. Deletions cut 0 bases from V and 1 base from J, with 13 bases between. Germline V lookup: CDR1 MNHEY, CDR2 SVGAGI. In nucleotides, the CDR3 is TGTGCCAGCAGTTACTCTTATAGGGGTCTTTCCTACGAGCAGTACTTC. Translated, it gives CASSYSYRGLSYEQYF.